A single sample gave rise to the 20 T cell receptor beta chains below, sequenced in a study of post-analysis software for immune sequencing data (dated by TCRdb to between 2014 and 2017). What the authors observed across the whole study: Significantly higher frequencies in patients than in controls were found for about five TRBV segments, including TRBV5-6, TRBV5-1 and TRBV20-1.

No antigen has been identified for these receptors. Library construction relied on PCR. TCRdb shows the sequencer as Illumina HiSeq 2500. To reduce PCR and sequencing biases, unique molecular identifiers were incorporated into the TCR beta cDNA libraries. TCRdb redid the processing of the public reads, applying fastp at Q25 and MiXCR, and retained in-frame beta chains. Rows with one shared CDR3 protein collapse into an entry with the most common genes and DNA. The sample table contains roughly 580,000 distinct CDR3 sequences; only one count was recorded for roughly 46% of them. The ten top clones hold roughly 1.8% of the sample. Input material: blood. The receptors were gathered from a girl aged 5 to 17 with multiple sclerosis.

This chain uses TRBV12-3 or TRBV12-4 with TRBJ1-2, with D unclear. CDR3 size: 13 residues. The V end lost 4 bases, the J end lost 5 bases, and 11 bases lay between the germline ends. The CDR3 nucleotides are TGTGCCAGCAGTTCCTTCGGCCAATATGGCTACACCTTC. Its translation: CASSSFGQYGYTF.

V gene TRBV29-1 combines with J gene TRBJ2-5, with D perhaps TRBD2 (7 bases). Trimming shortened V by 5 bases and J by 11 bases, and 24 bases separated the two germline ends. Per germline, CDR1 SQVTM and CDR2 ANQGSEA. This CDR3 comprises 14 residues. CDR3: CSVSLGGAYNEQYF. CDR3 bases: TGCAGCGTTTCCTTGGGGGGGGCATACAATGAGCAGTACTTC.

In its sample, this clonotype was seen a few times. The gene calls are TRBV4-1 and TRBJ2-4; perhaps TRBD1 as D (6 bases). Between the trimmed V and J ends, which lost 2 bases and 2 bases, there was a span of 10 bases. Germline CDR1 MGHRA, CDR2 YSYEKL. The CDR3 sequence is 15 residues long. The CDR3 is CASSQLGGSKNIQYF. CDR3 bases: TGCGCCAGCAGCCAATTAGGGGGTTCCAAAAACATTCAGTACTTC.

This clonotype was seen only a few times. The V call is TRBV20-1, the J call TRBJ1-2; no reliable D call. With 1 base removed from V and 8 bases from J, the gap between germline ends came to 26 bases. The CDR3 spans 17 residues. Per germline, CDR1 DFQATT and CDR2 SNEGSKA (reference sequence). The CDR3 region has the DNA TGCAGTGCTAGAGCCCCGCGGTTAGGCGAATTCTTAGGGGGCTACACCTTC. Protein: CSARAPRLGEFLGGYTF.

This clonotype appeared a few times. This sequence joins TRBV4-1 and TRBJ2-7, with D tentatively TRBD1 (5 bases). The CDR3 loop spans 14 amino acids. Trimming pared 0 bases from V and 2 bases from J, leaving 8 bases between. Germline CDR1 MGHRA, CDR2 YSYEKL. The CDR3 nucleotides read TGCGCCAGCAGCCAAGATGCAGGGACCTACGAGCAGTACTTC. This gives the protein CASSQDAGTYEQYF.

The rearrangement links TRBV29-1 to TRBJ1-1; the match to TRBD1 covers 8 bases. V lost 1 base to trimming and J lost 5 bases; unmatched junction nucleotides: 3. The CDR3 totals 13 residues. Germline loops: CDR1 SQVTM, CDR2 ANQGSEA. CDR3 nucleotide sequence: TGCAGCGTTGAAGTCCAGGGGGCGACTGAAGCTTTCTTT. It yields the protein CSVEVQGATEAFF.

This chain links TRBV20-1 with TRBJ2-7; D possibly corresponds to TRBD1 (6 bases). The CDR3 is made up of 13 amino acids. V was shortened by 4 bases and J by 2 bases, with 12 bases between the two germline ends. Germline values: CDR1 DFQATT, CDR2 SNEGSKA (reference sequence). CDR3 coding DNA: TGCAGTGCTACGTCCAGGGACACCTACGAGCAGTACTTC. Its protein is CSATSRDTYEQYF.

The chain has TRBV4-2 and TRBJ2-1; D remains ambiguous. Germline loops: CDR1 LGHNA, CDR2 YNFKEQ. The CDR3 runs 15 residues. V lost 0 bases and J 5 bases, leaving 11 bases between the germline ends. As DNA, the CDR3 is TGTGCCAGCAGCCAAGACCTAGGACCTCACAATGAGCAGTTCTTC. Encoded protein: CASSQDLGPHNEQFF.

This clonotype was seen a handful of times. This chain links TRBV12-3 or TRBV12-4 with TRBJ2-1, with TRBD1 matching 9 bases. The CDR3 length is 15 residues. V dropped 6 bases and J dropped 6; count of bases not matched to a gene: 9. The CDR3 sequence is CASRTGTGLFNEQFF. The CDR3 nucleotides read TGTGCCAGCAGGACCGGGACAGGGCTCTTCAATGAGCAGTTCTTC.

The V call is TRBV5-1, the J call TRBJ2-7; possible D gene TRBD1, 6 bases. V shed 2 bases and J shed 2 bases, with 11 bases lying between them. Germline V gene lookup returns CDR1 SGHRS and CDR2 YFSETQ. The CDR3 has 14 residues. Written as DNA, the CDR3 is TGCGCCAGCAGCTTAACGACAGGAGCCTACGAGCAGTACTTC. Its protein product is CASSLTTGAYEQYF.

The chain carries TRBV6-5 and TRBJ2-7; D ambiguous. The CDR3 loop spans 14 amino acids. Between the trimmed V and J ends, which lost 6 bases and 2 bases, there was a span of 14 bases. Germline-derived CDR1 and CDR2 are MNHEY and SVGAGI. The CDR3, as DNA: TGTGCCAGCAGCCCGTCGCGCGGACCCTACGAGCAGTACTTC. This sequence encodes CASSPSRGPYEQYF.

This chain joins TRBV20-1 and TRBJ2-1, with 8 bases aligning to TRBD2. The length of the CDR3 is 14 residues. The germline CDR1 and CDR2 sequences are DFQATT and SNEGSKA (reference sequence). The V gene end was trimmed by 4 bases and the J gene end by 3 bases; junction bases not matched to a gene: 5. The CDR3 loop reads CSATKREHYNEQFF. DNA for the CDR3: TGCAGTGCTACGAAGCGGGAGCACTACAATGAGCAGTTCTTC.

This clonotype was observed a handful of times. The V gene is TRBV29-1, the J gene TRBJ2-5, with TRBD1 as a possible D gene (6 bases). Trimming pared 2 bases from V and 7 bases from J, leaving 23 bases between. The germline gives CDR1 SQVTM, CDR2 ANQGSEA. The CDR3 runs 16 residues. The CDR3 DNA follows: TGCAGCGTTGAATGGCAGGGGTTGTTGAATTTAGGGACCCAGTACTTC. This translates into CSVEWQGLLNLGTQYF.

The chain combines TRBV6-1 with TRBJ2-1, with 14 bases that match TRBD2. J lost 8 bases, V lost 6 bases, and 6 bases had no gene match. CDR3 size: 15 residues. The germline V gene has CDR1 MNHNS and CDR2 SASEGT. DNA for the CDR3: TGTGCCAGCAGGGGACTAGCGGGAGTTGTGGATGAGCAGTTCTTC. This gives the protein CASRGLAGVVDEQFF.

This clonotype was seen repeatedly, ten times or more. CDR3 loop: CASSLIYSGEEDEQYF. DNA of the CDR3: TGTGCCAGCAGCTTGATATACAGCGGGGAGGAAGACGAGCAGTACTTC. J is TRBJ2-7 and V is TRBV7-9, with TRBD2 identical over 7 bases. This CDR3 region has 16 residues. Germline loops: CDR1 SEHNR, CDR2 FQNEAQ (reference sequence). V shed 3 bases, J shed 5 bases, and the junction held 13 bases outside the gene matches.

This chain uses TRBV6-5 with TRBJ2-5, with TRBD2 identical over 8 bases. Germline-derived CDR1 and CDR2 are MNHEY and SVGAGI. J gave up 5 bases and V 4 bases, and 6 bases lay outside the gene matches. This CDR3 has 14 amino acids. This CDR3 is CASSLQRGGETQYF. The CDR3 DNA reads TGTGCCAGCAGTTTGCAACGGGGGGGGGAGACCCAGTACTTC.

This clonotype has at least ten counts. J is TRBJ2-6 and V is TRBV6-4, with no clear D. The CDR3 has 16 residues. V was clipped by 0 bases and J by 0 bases, with 6 bases between them. Per the germline V gene, CDR1 is MRHNA and CDR2 is SNTAGT. CDR3 loop: CASSDSLRSGANVLTF. The CDR3 DNA follows: TGTGCCAGCAGTGACTCCCTCCGCTCTGGGGCCAACGTCCTGACTTTC.

V is TRBV5-1 and J is TRBJ2-1, with 7 bases matching TRBD2. The CDR3 runs 15 residues. V trimming: 1 base; J trimming: 4 bases; junction bases outside the gene matches: 5. CDR1 is SGHRS and CDR2 is YFSETQ in the germline V gene. The DNA for the CDR3 is TGCGCCAGCAGCTTGAATGGCGGGGGATACAATGAGCAGTTCTTC. It yields the protein CASSLNGGGYNEQFF.

CDR3: CASSAHYGQYF. In DNA, the CDR3 is TGTGCCAGCAGCGCCCACTACGGGCAGTACTTC. The chain combines TRBV11-2 with TRBJ2-4; D remains ambiguous. CDR1 is SGHAT, CDR2 FQNNGV, per germline. V dropped 5 bases and J dropped 13 bases, with 12 bases sitting between them. CDR3 size: 11 residues. Looking up the rest from reference TRBV11-2 and TRBJ2-4 gives the full variable domain: EAGVAQSPRYKIIEKRQSVAFWCNPISGHATLYWYQQILGQGPKLLIQFQNNGVVDDSQLPKDRFSAERLKGVDSTLKIQPAKLEDSAVYLCASSAHYGQYFGAGTRLSVL.

As for this clonotype: Mismatch with germline at one junction end may stem from a read error. The chain is built from TRBV6-5 and TRBJ2-3; D may be TRBD1 or TRBD2 (5 bases each). This CDR3 is built from 15 residues. The V gene's germline CDR1 is MNHEY and CDR2 SVGAGI. CDR3 loop: CTSSYSWGPGDTQYF. DNA for the CDR3: TGTACCAGCAGTTACTCTTGGGGACCTGGAGATACGCAGTATTTT.